Shown below are 32 T cell receptor beta chains from a single sample sequenced in a study of type 1 regulatory T cells (dated by TCRdb to about 2021). Sequenced on an Illumina MiSeq. TCRdb trimmed public reads at Q25 via fastp, called clones via MiXCR and kept in-frame beta chains. Rows with a matching CDR3 protein are joined into one entry that keeps the most common DNA and genes. This sample lists around 88,000 distinct CDR3 sequences; roughly 30% were detected once. Of the sample, 2% to 2.5% falls within the top ten clones. Source material: CD4+ T cells, either the whole sample or a sorted fraction (not recorded which). The receptors come from a human donor in good health.

CDR3 sequence (DNA): TGTGCCAGCAGCGTAGCGGGGGGCGGGGAGCTGTTTTTT. This translates into CASSVAGGGELFF. The chain uses TRBV9 and TRBJ2-2; 7 bases line up with TRBD2. Germline assignment: CDR1 SGDLS and CDR2 YYNGEE. This CDR3 is built from 13 residues. V lost 0 bases, J lost 7 bases, and 0 bases stayed unmatched.

The gene calls are TRBV3-1 and TRBJ2-7; TRBD1 matches at 8 bases. The CDR3 contains 15 residues. Germline V gene lookup returns CDR1 LGHDT and CDR2 YNNKEL (reference sequence). V lost 3 bases to trimming and J lost 2 bases; unmatched junction nucleotides: 6. Written as DNA, the CDR3 is TGTGCCAGCAGCCACTTAGGACAGGGCCCCTACGAGCAGTACTTC. This codes for CASSHLGQGPYEQYF.

The V and J genes are TRBV28 and TRBJ2-1; D tentatively reads TRBD1 or TRBD2 (5 bases each). CDR3 size: 13 residues. The germline gives CDR1 MDHEN, CDR2 SYDVKM. V shed 10 bases and J shed 9 bases, with 19 bases lying between them. The DNA of the CDR3 is TGTGCCACCTTACAAAGGGACGGAACTGAGCAGTTCTTC. Its translation: CATLQRDGTEQFF.

The gene calls are TRBV5-6 and TRBJ2-5; D is possibly TRBD1 or TRBD2 (6 bases each). Germline assignment: CDR1 SGHDT and CDR2 YYEEEE. CDR3 length: 15 amino acids. Trimming took 1 base from V and 5 from J, leaving 15 bases between them. CDR3 DNA: TGTGCCAGCAGCTTGACGGGGGCGGGTGAGGAGACCCAGTACTTC. Protein sequence: CASSLTGAGEETQYF.

This clonotype was found a few times. The rearrangement joins TRBV20-1 to TRBJ2-2; D gene unclear. Trimming left V 2 bases short and J 0 bases short, with 10 bases between. This CDR3 has 15 residues. CDR1 is DFQATT, CDR2 SNEGSKA, per germline (reference sequence). The CDR3 coding sequence is TGCAGTGCTAGACGCAGCGACGCGAACACCGGGGAGCTGTTTTTT. This sequence encodes CSARRSDANTGELFF.

This clonotype was counted only a few times. The rearrangement joins TRBV7-2 to TRBJ1-1; no clear D. This CDR3 region has 15 residues. In germline, CDR1 is SGHTA, CDR2 FQGNSA. Trimming shortened V by 0 bases and J by 1 base, and 9 bases separated the two germline ends. CDR3 in DNA: TGTGCCAGCAGCTTAGCGCTGGCGGGGAACACTGAAGCTTTCTTT. It translates to CASSLALAGNTEAFF.

This clonotype was counted between two and nine times. The chain has TRBV7-9 and TRBJ2-7; D is ambiguous. CDR3 length: 17 residues. Germline-derived CDR1 and CDR2 are SEHNR and FQNEAQ (reference sequence). V shed 4 bases and J shed 1 base, with 20 bases lying between them. The CDR3 is CASSYLPRPPGSYEQYF. As DNA, the CDR3 is TGTGCCAGCAGCTATCTACCCCGCCCTCCCGGATCCTACGAGCAGTACTTC.

V gene TRBV28 combines with J gene TRBJ2-5, with TRBD1 matching 9 bases. Looked up from germline, CDR1 is MDHEN and CDR2 is SYDVKM. With 7 bases clipped from V and 4 bases from J, the junction kept 10 bases outside the gene matches. The CDR3 has 15 amino acids. CDR3 protein: CASTRTGAVAETQYF. The CDR3 nucleotides read TGTGCCAGCACCCGGACAGGGGCAGTCGCAGAGACCCAGTACTTC. The full variable domain, its missing parts supplied by reference TRBV28 and TRBJ2-5, is DVKVTQSSRYLVKRTGEKVFLECVQDMDHENMFWYRQDPGLGLRLIYFSYDVKMKEKGDIPEGYSVSREKKERFSLILESASTNQTSMYLCASTRTGAVAETQYFGPGTRLLVL.

This clonotype was detected only a few times. The V call is TRBV30, the J call TRBJ2-7, with D unclear. CDR3 length equals 13 residues. Deletions cut 2 bases from V and 0 bases from J, with 8 bases between. Germline V gene sequence: CDR1 GTSNPN, CDR2 SVGIG (reference sequence). The CDR3 DNA follows: TGTGCCTGGAGTAACACGGTCTCCTACGAGCAGTACTTC. It codes for CAWSNTVSYEQYF. Complete variable domain (other parts from reference TRBV30 and TRBJ2-7): SQTIHQWPATLVQPVGSPLSLECTVEGTSNPNLYWYRQAAGRGLQLLFYSVGIGQISSEVPQNLSASRPQDRQFILSSKKLLLSDSGFYLCAWSNTVSYEQYFGPGTRLTVT.

This clonotype was counted a few times. The chain carries TRBV7-8 and TRBJ2-1; 12 bases map to TRBD2. The CDR3 has 18 amino acids. J gave up 0 bases and V 6 bases, and 9 bases lay outside the gene matches. CDR1 is SGHVS and CDR2 is FQNEAQ in the germline V gene. In DNA, the CDR3 is TGTGCCAGCAGACTGACTAGCGGGAGATTGGTCTCCTACAATGAGCAGTTCTTC. Its translation is CASRLTSGRLVSYNEQFF.

The V and J genes are TRBV10-3 and TRBJ2-3; no definite D call. The V end lost 0 bases, the J end lost 0 bases, and 7 bases lay between the germline ends. The CDR3 sequence is 15 residues long. Looked up from germline, CDR1 is ENHRY and CDR2 is SYGVKD. CDR3 residues: CAISESSRSTDTQYF. Written as DNA, the CDR3 is TGTGCCATCAGTGAGTCATCACGGAGCACAGATACGCAGTATTTT.

This clonotype was seen a few times. The chain has TRBV27 and TRBJ1-1; D may be TRBD1 (5 bases). Trimming pared 5 bases from V and 4 bases from J, leaving 11 bases between. The CDR3 is made up of 13 amino acids. The germline gives CDR1 MNHEY, CDR2 SMNVEV (reference sequence). DNA of the CDR3: TGTGCCAGCAGTCCAGGGTTCATCACTGAAGCTTTCTTT. The encoded protein is CASSPGFITEAFF.

There are a few counts of this clonotype. The J gene is TRBJ2-6, the V gene TRBV7-2; weak D call: TRBD2 (5 bases). V was trimmed by 3 bases and J by 0 bases, leaving 6 bases between them. This CDR3 region has 15 residues. Looked up from germline, CDR1 is SGHTA and CDR2 is FQGNSA. The CDR3 DNA follows: TGTGCCAGCAGCTTCGGGAACTCTGGGGCCAACGTCCTGACTTTC. It specifies CASSFGNSGANVLTF.

The V gene is TRBV10-3, the J gene TRBJ2-3; 8 bases are shared with TRBD2. J was trimmed by 4 bases and V by 10 bases; bases with no gene match: 13. The CDR3 has 15 amino acids. In germline, CDR1 is ENHRY, CDR2 SYGVKD. CDR3 coding DNA: TGTGCCACCCTTCTCAGCGGGAGTGGCGCAGATACGCAGTATTTT. Its protein is CATLLSGSGADTQYF.

This clonotype has more than one count but fewer than ten. The CDR3 DNA reads as TGTGCCAGCAGCCCCACCTCGGGACTAGGCCGTGAGACCCAGTACTTC. It codes for CASSPTSGLGRETQYF. The gene calls are TRBV3-1 and TRBJ2-5; 8 bases align to TRBD2. CDR1 LGHDT and CDR2 YNNKEL come from the germline V gene (reference sequence). With 4 bases clipped from V and 5 bases from J, the junction kept 12 bases outside the gene matches. The CDR3 extends over 16 amino acids.

The chain couples TRBV7-9 to TRBJ2-1; the match to TRBD2 covers 9 bases. This CDR3 is 17 amino acids long. J was trimmed by 2 bases and V by 5 bases; bases with no gene match: 10. Germline V gives CDR1 SEHNR, CDR2 FQNEAQ (reference sequence). CDR3 bases: TGTGCCAGCAGCCCCAGTCCAGCGGGAGGCGCCTACAATGAGCAGTTCTTC. It codes for CASSPSPAGGAYNEQFF.

The chain combines TRBV7-9 with TRBJ1-1, with a tentative D call TRBD1 (5 bases). Trimming stripped 3 bases from V and 1 base from J, with 6 bases between. This CDR3 comprises 13 residues. The germline CDR1 and CDR2 sequences are SEHNR and FQNEAQ (reference sequence). The CDR3 sequence is CASSLTENTEAFF. CDR3 nucleotides: TGTGCCAGCAGCTTGACAGAGAACACTGAAGCTTTCTTT.

This clonotype was recorded a few times. The chain couples TRBV12-3 or TRBV12-4 to TRBJ1-5; no firm D call. Trimming removed 3 bases from V and 0 bases from J, with 3 bases in between. This CDR3 has 13 amino acids. The CDR3: CASSFASNQPQHF. In DNA form, the CDR3 reads TGTGCCAGCAGTTTTGCTAGCAATCAGCCCCAGCATTTT.

This chain links TRBV25-1 with TRBJ2-2, with unresolved D. Trimming removed 2 bases from V and 4 bases from J, with 8 bases in between. The V gene's germline CDR1 is MGHDK and CDR2 SYGVNS. This CDR3 has 14 residues. CDR3 amino acids: CASSELWSTGELFF. CDR3 DNA: TGTGCCAGCAGTGAACTGTGGAGCACCGGGGAGCTGTTTTTT.

This clonotype was found a few times. An end of the junction differs from the germline gene, which may be a read error. The rearrangement uses TRBV4-2 and TRBJ1-1; no reliable D call. The CDR3 is made up of 14 amino acids. Germline CDR1 reads LGHNA; CDR2 reads YNFKEQ. CDR3 nucleotide sequence: TGTGCCAGTAGCCACCCGGTTGCGAACACTGAAGCTTTCTTT. Translating gives CASSHPVANTEAFF.

In regard to this clonotype: Here the CDR3 omits its conserved ending phenylalanine or tryptophan, so a read error is the likely source. The DNA is left out, because the CDR3 cannot be placed on it with certainty; the CDR3 is given as TCRdb lists it. The chain joins TRBV7-7 to TRBJ2-5; the table names TRBD1, a call not compared with the DNA. The germline gives CDR1 SSHAT, CDR2 FNYEAQ (reference sequence). The CDR3 extends over 14 residues, inclusive of both ends. The CDR3 loop is CASSSHSAGTGEKY.

The gene calls are TRBV12-3 or TRBV12-4 and TRBJ1-2, with D maybe TRBD1 (5 bases). V lost 5 bases, J lost 2 bases, and 12 bases lay in between. The CDR3 covers 14 residues. The CDR3 spells CASSELTVNYGYTF. DNA of the CDR3: TGTGCCAGCAGTGAGTTGACAGTAAACTATGGCTACACCTTC.

Points on this clonotype: Sequence at one end of the junction differs from germline and may be a read error. The J gene is TRBJ2-3, the V gene TRBV14; weak D call: TRBD1 (6 bases). This CDR3 spans 15 amino acids. Germline lookup yields CDR1 SGHDN and CDR2 FVKESK. The CDR3: CAISQEQGFTDTQYF. The CDR3 region has the DNA TGTGCCATCAGCCAAGAACAGGGATTCACAGATACGCAGTATTTT.

This clonotype was recorded a few times. The rearrangement links TRBV5-4 to TRBJ2-5; D possibly matches TRBD1 or TRBD2 (5 bases each). CDR1 is SGHNT, CDR2 YYREEE, per germline (reference sequence). The length of the CDR3 is 15 residues. Trimming took off 4 bases at V and 4 bases at J, with 17 bases between the two ends. DNA of the CDR3: TGTGCCAGCAGCCCCGGGACCGAGCTGGGAGAGACCCAGTACTTC. Its translation is CASSPGTELGETQYF.

This clonotype has just a few counts. The chain joins TRBV6-5 to TRBJ1-2; 9 bases align to TRBD1. In germline, CDR1 is MNHEY, CDR2 SVGAGI. With V trimmed by 5 bases and J by 8 bases, 12 bases remained unmatched. The CDR3 has 15 residues. The CDR3 DNA follows: TGTGCCAGCAGTCGCCCGGGACAGGGCCGGCTAGGCTACACCTTC. Encoded protein: CASSRPGQGRLGYTF.

The chain links TRBV20-1 to TRBJ1-2, with a weak D call TRBD1 (5 bases). Between the trimmed V and J ends, which lost 3 bases and 7 bases, there was a span of 15 bases. Germline CDR1 and CDR2: DFQATT and SNEGSKA (reference sequence). This CDR3 contains 13 residues. CDR3 in DNA: TGCAGTGCTAGGCGGGGCTTGTCGGGTGGCTACACCTTC. Its protein product is CSARRGLSGGYTF.

The chain combines TRBV10-3 with TRBJ2-6, with TRBD2 as a possible D gene (5 bases). Germline CDR1 and CDR2: ENHRY and SYGVKD. V was pared by 10 bases and J by 3 bases, with 16 bases between. The CDR3 extends over 15 amino acids. The CDR3 nucleotides read TGTGCCACTCGAGAGGGAAGTAGTGGGGCCAACGTCCTGACTTTC. The encoded protein is CATREGSSGANVLTF.

V is TRBV7-9 and J is TRBJ2-6, with D uncertain. The germline gives CDR1 SEHNR, CDR2 FQNEAQ (reference sequence). The CDR3 totals 14 residues. V lost 8 bases, J lost 0 bases, and 8 bases lay in between. The CDR3 nucleotides are TGTGCCAGCGGCCGGTACTCTGGGGCCAACGTCCTGACTTTC. This translates into CASGRYSGANVLTF.

Many counts were recorded for this clonotype. The chain employs TRBV5-4 and TRBJ2-3, with TRBD2 as a possible D gene (5 bases). CDR1 and CDR2 from the germline V gene are SGHNT and YYREEE (reference sequence). The V gene lost 0 bases and the J gene lost 3 bases, with 11 bases spanning the gap. CDR3 size: 15 residues. CDR3 nucleotides: TGTGCCAGCAGCTTGGACGGCGGGTTTACAGATACGCAGTATTTT. Amino acid sequence: CASSLDGGFTDTQYF.

The chain combines TRBV18 with TRBJ2-7, with D hard to call. CDR3 length equals 14 residues. Germline CDR1 and CDR2: KGHSH and LQKENI. V was shortened by 6 bases and J by 0 bases, with 12 bases between the two germline ends. The CDR3 DNA reads as TGTGCCAGCTCCGAAACCACAACCTCCTACGAGCAGTACTTC. Translation: CASSETTTSYEQYF.

This chain joins TRBV7-2 and TRBJ2-3, with 8 nucleotides matching TRBD2. CDR1 is SGHTA, CDR2 FQGNSA, per germline. Unmatched junction bases numbered 13, after V lost 6 bases and J lost 2 bases. The CDR3 extends over 17 amino acids. The CDR3 protein is CASRPTRAGGYTDTQYF. The CDR3 bases are TGTGCCAGCAGACCTACTAGGGCGGGGGGATACACAGATACGCAGTATTTT.

This clonotype was recorded a few times. This chain uses TRBV7-2 with TRBJ1-1; TRBD1 agrees at 8 bases. Germline CDR1 SGHTA, CDR2 FQGNSA. The J segment lost 4 bases and the V segment lost 3 bases, leaving 4 bases of the junction unmatched. CDR3 length: 14 amino acids. CDR3 DNA: TGTGCCAGCAGCTTTGTACAGGGGGGCACTGAAGCTTTCTTT. It encodes CASSFVQGGTEAFF.